These 9 T cell receptor beta chains were all obtained from the same sample, sequenced in a study of blood T cell repertoires in COVID-19. TCRdb's table, derived via immunoSEQ multiplex PCR, lists solely in-frame clones and lacks some. The sample consists of about 150,000 clones, approximately 80% of them appearing once. Material for sequencing was peripheral blood. The source of these receptors is a woman between 45 and 65 years old in a cohort sampled during active or convalescent COVID-19.

This chain connects TRBV29-1 to TRBJ1-1, with TRBD1 as a possible D gene (5 bases). Germline-derived CDR1 and CDR2 are SQVTM and ANQGSEA. The germline V and J ends were trimmed by 4 bases and 5 bases, with 11 bases remaining between them. The CDR3 has 12 residues. In nucleotides, the CDR3 is TGCAGCGTTGTCGGGGGAGCAACTGAAGCTTTCTTT. Translated: CSVVGGATEAFF.

For the CDR3, the DNA is TGTGCCAGCGGCCGGGAGTCTGGAAACACCATATATTTT. Protein product: CASGRESGNTIYF. The rearrangement joins TRBV11-2 to TRBJ1-3; D is ambiguous. Deletions cut 8 bases from V and 1 base from J, with 9 bases between. The CDR3 has 13 amino acids. From germline, CDR1 is SGHAT and CDR2 FQNNGV. Combining the CDR3 with reference TRBV11-2 and TRBJ1-3 gives the whole variable domain EAGVAQSPRYKIIEKRQSVAFWCNPISGHATLYWYQQILGQGPKLLIQFQNNGVVDDSQLPKDRFSAERLKGVDSTLKIQPAKLEDSAVYLCASGRESGNTIYFGEGSWLTVV.

This clone was seen a single time. The chain is built from TRBV5-5 and TRBJ1-1; D not resolved. Germline CDR1 and CDR2: SGHKS and YYEKEE (reference sequence). The length of the CDR3 is 13 residues. V was cut by 4 bases and J by 1 base, with 8 bases left in between. The CDR3 protein is CASSQTRNTEAFF. The CDR3 DNA reads TGTGCCAGCAGCCAAACAAGGAACACTGAAGCTTTCTTT.

The chain uses TRBV4-1 and TRBJ1-2; tentative D call: TRBD1 (5 bases). CDR1 is MGHRA and CDR2 is YSYEKL in the germline V gene. Trimming left V 2 bases short and J 5 bases short, with 12 bases between. The CDR3 runs to 14 residues. CDR3 region: CASSQPDSPYGYTF. DNA for the CDR3: TGCGCCAGCAGCCAACCAGACAGCCCTTATGGCTACACCTTC.

V is TRBV18 and J is TRBJ2-3; D might be TRBD2 (5 bases). Between the trimmed V and J ends, which lost 3 bases and 6 bases, there was a span of 16 bases. The germline V gene encodes CDR1 KGHSH and CDR2 LQKENI. There are 15 residues in the CDR3. The CDR3 sequence is CASSPLDSRADTQYF. The CDR3 bases are TGTGCCAGCTCACCCCTTGATTCGAGGGCGGATACGCAGTATTTT. The full variable domain, rest sourced from reference TRBV18 and TRBJ2-3, is NAGVMQNPRHLVRRRGQEARLRCSPMKGHSHVYWYRQLPEEGLKFMVYLQKENIIDESGMPKERFSAEFPKEGPSILRIQQVVRGDSAAYFCASSPLDSRADTQYFGPGTRLTVL.

The chain's CDR3 is CASSERTGPSSPLHF. The CDR3 coding sequence is TGCGCCAGCAGTGAGAGGACAGGGCCTAGTTCACCCCTCCACTTT. V gene TRBV10-2 combines with J gene TRBJ1-6; TRBD1 agrees at 8 bases. The CDR3 is 15 amino acids. V trimming: 2 bases; J trimming: 9 bases; junction bases outside the gene matches: 6. Germline V gives CDR1 WSHSY, CDR2 SAAADI.

The chain recombines TRBV5-1 with TRBJ1-1; TRBD1 is a possible D gene (5 bases). The V gene's germline CDR1 is SGHRS and CDR2 YFSETQ. This CDR3 is 15 amino acids long. With 0 bases removed from V and 3 bases from J, the gap between germline ends came to 12 bases. CDR3 sequence: CASSLAGTPDTEAFF. DNA of the CDR3: TGCGCCAGCAGCTTGGCCGGGACTCCCGACACTGAAGCTTTCTTT.

The chain uses TRBV10-3 and TRBJ2-2; 7 positions agree with TRBD2. This CDR3 is built from 16 residues. The trim removed 6 bases at V and 2 bases at J, leaving 9 bases unmatched. Germline CDR1 ENHRY, CDR2 SYGVKD. The DNA of the CDR3 is TGTGCCATCAGGCCCATCACTAGCGAAAACACCGGGGAGCTGTTTTTT. Encoded protein: CAIRPITSENTGELFF.

This chain links TRBV7-3 with TRBJ2-1; D may be TRBD2 (6 bases). CDR3 size: 14 residues. V gave up 5 bases and J gave up 7 bases, with 15 bases separating them. CDR1 and CDR2 (germline): SGHTA, FQGTGA. This chain's CDR3 is CASSPGLAINEQFF. Written as DNA, the CDR3 is TGTGCCAGCAGCCCCGGGCTAGCGATAAATGAGCAGTTCTTC.